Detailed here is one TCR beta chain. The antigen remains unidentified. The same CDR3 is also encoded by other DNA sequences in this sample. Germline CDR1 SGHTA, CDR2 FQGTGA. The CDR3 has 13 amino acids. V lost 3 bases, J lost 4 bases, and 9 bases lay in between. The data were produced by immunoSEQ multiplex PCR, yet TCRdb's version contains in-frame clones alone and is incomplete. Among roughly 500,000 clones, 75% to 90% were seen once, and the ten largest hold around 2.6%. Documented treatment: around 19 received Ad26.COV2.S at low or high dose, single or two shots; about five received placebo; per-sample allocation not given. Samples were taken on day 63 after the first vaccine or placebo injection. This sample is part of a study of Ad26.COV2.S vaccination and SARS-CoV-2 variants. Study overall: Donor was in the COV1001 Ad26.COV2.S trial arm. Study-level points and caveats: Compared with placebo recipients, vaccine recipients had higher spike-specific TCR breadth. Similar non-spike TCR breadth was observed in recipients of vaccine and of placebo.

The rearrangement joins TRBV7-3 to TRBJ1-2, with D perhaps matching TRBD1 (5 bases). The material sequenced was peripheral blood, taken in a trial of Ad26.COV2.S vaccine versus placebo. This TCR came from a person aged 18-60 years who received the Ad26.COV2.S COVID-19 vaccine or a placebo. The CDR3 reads CASSLSGGYGYTF. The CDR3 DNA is TGTGCCAGCAGCTTGTCCGGGGGCTATGGCTACACCTTC. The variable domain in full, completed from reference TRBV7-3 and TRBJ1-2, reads GAGVSQTPSNKVTEKGKYVELRCDPISGHTALYWYRQSLGQGPEFLIYFQGTGAADDSGLPNDRFFAVRPEGSVSTLKIQRTERGDSAVYLCASSLSGGYGYTFGSGTRLTVV.